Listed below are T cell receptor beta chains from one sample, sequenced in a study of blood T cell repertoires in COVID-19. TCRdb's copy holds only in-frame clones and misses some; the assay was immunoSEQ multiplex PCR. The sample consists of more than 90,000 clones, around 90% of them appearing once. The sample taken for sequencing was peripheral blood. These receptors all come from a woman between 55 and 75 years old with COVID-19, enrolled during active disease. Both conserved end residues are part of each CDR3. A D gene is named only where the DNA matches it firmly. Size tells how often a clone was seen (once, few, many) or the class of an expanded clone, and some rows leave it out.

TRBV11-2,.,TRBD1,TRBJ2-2,CASSIGQGAGELFF,TGTGCCAGCAGCATCGGACAGGGGGCCGGGGAGCTGTTTTTT
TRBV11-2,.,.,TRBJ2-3,CASSLDHDSPSTDTQYF,TGTGCCAGCAGCTTAGATCACGACAGCCCTAGCACAGATACGCAGTATTTT
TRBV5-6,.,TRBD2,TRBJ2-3,CASSLDASGGRTDTQYF,TGTGCCAGCAGCTTGGATGCTAGCGGGGGGCGGACAGATACGCAGTATTTT
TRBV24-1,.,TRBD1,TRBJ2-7,CATSDSGGTSYEQYF,TGTGCCACCAGTGATTCAGGGGGCACCTCCTACGAGCAGTACTTC
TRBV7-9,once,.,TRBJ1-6,CATGGNSPLHF,TGTGCCACCGGGGGGAATTCACCCCTCCACTTT
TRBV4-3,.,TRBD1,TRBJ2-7,CASSQDLPDRGYEQYF,TGCGCCAGCAGCCAAGATCTTCCGGACAGGGGCTACGAGCAGTACTTC
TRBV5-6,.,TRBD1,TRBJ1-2,CASSARGDRVYFNYGYTF,TGTGCCAGCAGCGCGCGCGGGGACAGGGTATACTTTAACTATGGCTACACCTTC
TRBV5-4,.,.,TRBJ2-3,CASRRKDGTSPDTQYF,TGTGCCAGCAGAAGGAAAGATGGGACATCACCAGATACGCAGTATTTT
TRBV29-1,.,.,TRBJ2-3,CSVPALTRTDTQYF,TGCAGCGTGCCCGCCCTGACACGTACAGATACGCAGTATTTT
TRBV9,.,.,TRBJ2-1,CASSSRLRGSYNEQFF,TGTGCCAGCAGCTCTCGACTCCGAGGCTCCTACAATGAGCAGTTCTTC
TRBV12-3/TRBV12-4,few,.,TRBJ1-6,CASSFYRASPLHF,TGTGCCAGCAGTTTCTACAGGGCTTCACCCCTCCACTTT
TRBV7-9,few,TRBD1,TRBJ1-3,CASSHLQGAGGNTIYF,TGTGCCAGCAGCCACCTACAGGGGGCTGGTGGAAACACCATATATTTT
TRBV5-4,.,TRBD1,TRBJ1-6,CASSWQGTENSPLHF,TGTGCCAGCAGCTGGCAGGGGACAGAGAATTCACCCCTCCACTTT
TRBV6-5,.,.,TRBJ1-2,CASKTVSGEIGYTF,TGTGCCAGCAAAACGGTATCAGGGGAGATTGGCTACACCTTC
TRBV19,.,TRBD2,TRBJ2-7,CASSIALAGGLNEQYF,TGTGCCAGTAGTATAGCCCTAGCGGGGGGGCTCAACGAGCAGTACTTC
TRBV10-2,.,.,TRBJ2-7,CASIAGVDYEQYF,TGCGCCAGCATCGCAGGGGTAGACTACGAGCAGTACTTC
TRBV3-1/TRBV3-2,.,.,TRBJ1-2,CASSQDRRGRLNYGYTF,TGTGCCAGCAGCCAAGATCGGAGGGGCCGCCTGAACTATGGCTACACCTTC
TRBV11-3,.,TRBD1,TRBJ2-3,CASSPGQAWADTQYF,TGTGCCAGCAGCCCGGGACAGGCCTGGGCAGATACGCAGTATTTT
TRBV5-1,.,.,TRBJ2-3,CASSLAGIPTDTQYF,TGCGCCAGCAGCTTGGCGGGGATACCAACAGATACGCAGTATTTT
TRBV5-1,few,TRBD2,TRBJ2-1,CASSLGSSGPYNEQFF,TGCGCCAGCAGCTTGGGATCTAGCGGACCCTACAATGAGCAGTTCTTC
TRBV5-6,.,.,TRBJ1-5,CASSFAGQLRIMPQHF,TGTGCCAGCAGCTTTGCAGGGCAGCTTAGAATCATGCCCCAGCATTTT
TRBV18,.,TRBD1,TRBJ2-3,CASSGRTGGTDTQYF,TGTGCCAGCTCCGGTCGGACAGGGGGCACAGATACGCAGTATTTT
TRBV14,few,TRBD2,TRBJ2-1,CASSQELARPYNEQFF,TGTGCCAGCAGCCAAGAACTAGCGAGACCGTACAATGAGCAGTTCTTC
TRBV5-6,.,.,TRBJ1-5,CASSPVWEEGNQPQHF,TGTGCCAGCAGCCCCGTCTGGGAAGAGGGAAATCAGCCCCAGCATTTT
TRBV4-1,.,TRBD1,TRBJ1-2,CASSQPDRDGYTF,TGCGCCAGCAGCCAACCGGACAGGGACGGCTACACCTTC
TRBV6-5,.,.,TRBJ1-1,CASSHRRNTEAFF,TGTGCCAGCAGTCACAGAAGGAACACTGAAGCTTTCTTT
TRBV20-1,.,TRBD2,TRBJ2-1,CSGEGSNEQFF,TGCAGTGGGGAGGGCAGCAATGAGCAGTTCTTC
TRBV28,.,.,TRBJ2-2,CAIEATDTGELFF,TGTGCCATTGAGGCTACGGACACCGGGGAGCTGTTTTTT
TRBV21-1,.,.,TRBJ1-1,CASSKARREAFF,TGTGCCAGCAGCAAAGCGAGGCGTGAAGCTTTCTTT
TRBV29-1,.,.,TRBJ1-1,CSGAEGGRTEAFF,TGCAGCGGGGCGGAGGGTGGTCGCACTGAAGCTTTCTTT
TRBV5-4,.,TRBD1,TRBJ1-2,CASSLGGGTGIWDYGYTF,TGTGCCAGCAGCTTGGGAGGCGGGACAGGGATTTGGGACTATGGCTACACCTTC
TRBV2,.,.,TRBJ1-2,CASSTLQGVGNYGYTF,TGTGCCAGCAGCACTTTACAGGGAGTAGGGAACTATGGCTACACCTTC
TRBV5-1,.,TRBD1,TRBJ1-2,CASSFDRDYGYTF,TGCGCCAGCAGTTTTGACAGGGACTATGGCTACACCTTC
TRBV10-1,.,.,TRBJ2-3,CASSDGGPADTQYF,TGCGCCAGCAGTGACGGGGGGCCAGCAGATACGCAGTATTTT
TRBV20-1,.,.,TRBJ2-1,CSARQGGEQFF,TGCAGTGCAAGACAGGGAGGTGAGCAGTTCTTC
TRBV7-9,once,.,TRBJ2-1,CASSLVGLRGEQFF,TGTGCCAGCAGCTTAGTGGGACTCCGGGGTGAGCAGTTCTTC
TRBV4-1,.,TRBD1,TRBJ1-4,CASSQDNRGRNNEKLFF,TGCGCCAGCAGCCAAGATAACAGGGGGCGGAATAATGAAAAACTGTTTTTT
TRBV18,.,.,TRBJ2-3,CASSPQPGSTDTQYF,TGTGCCAGCTCACCCCAGCCGGGGAGCACAGATACGCAGTATTTT
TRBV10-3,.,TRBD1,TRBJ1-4,CAISELSGTGTEKLFF,TGTGCCATCAGTGAACTTTCCGGGACAGGGACTGAAAAACTGTTTTTT
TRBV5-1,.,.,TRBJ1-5,CASSLGGYNQPQHF,TGCGCCAGCAGCTTGGGGGGCTACAATCAGCCCCAGCATTTT
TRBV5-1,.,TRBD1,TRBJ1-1,CASRRDRDPEAFF,TGCGCCAGCAGACGGGACAGGGACCCTGAAGCTTTCTTT
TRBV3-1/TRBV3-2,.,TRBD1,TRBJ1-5,CASSHGTGDSNQPQHF,TGTGCCAGCAGCCATGGGACAGGGGATAGCAATCAGCCCCAGCATTTT
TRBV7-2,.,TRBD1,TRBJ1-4,CASSKRTGSTNEKLFF,TGTGCCAGCAGCAAAAGGACAGGTTCAACTAATGAAAAACTGTTTTTT
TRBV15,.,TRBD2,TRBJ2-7,CATALAGVLYEQYF,TGTGCCACCGCACTAGCGGGCGTTCTCTACGAGCAGTACTTC
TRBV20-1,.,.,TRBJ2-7,CSAVSGGEQYF,TGCAGTGCTGTGAGCGGAGGCGAGCAGTACTTC
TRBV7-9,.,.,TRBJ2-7,CASSSENWEQYF,TGTGCCAGCAGCTCGGAGAACTGGGAGCAGTACTTC
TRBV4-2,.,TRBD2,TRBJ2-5,CASSQDGTSGELQETQYF,TGTGCCAGCAGCCAAGACGGGACTAGCGGGGAACTTCAAGAGACCCAGTACTTC
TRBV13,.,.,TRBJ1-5,CASSLREVGQPQHF,TGTGCCAGCAGCTTAAGGGAGGTCGGACAGCCCCAGCATTTT